A single T cell receptor (beta chain) is shown here with its context. The antigen is unknown. CDR1 MNHNS and CDR2 SASEGT come from the germline V gene. The CDR3 is 15 amino acids. V was pared by 3 bases and J by 2 bases, with 6 bases of the junction left unmatched. Clones were read by immunoSEQ multiplex PCR, and TCRdb kept only the in-frame ones, dropping some. This sample carries about 680,000 clones, roughly 90% of them seen once, and the ten largest clones take approximately 1.5%. This record belongs to a study of Ad26.COV2.S vaccination and SARS-CoV-2 variants. Notes on the study in general: Vaccine and placebo recipients had comparable breadth of non-spike TCRs.

Treatment indicated: around 19 received Ad26.COV2.S at low or high dose, single or two shots; roughly 5 received placebo; per-sample allocation not given. Day 63 after the first injection of vaccine or placebo was the sampling time. This clonotype was sampled from a person between 18 and 59 years old who received the Ad26.COV2.S COVID-19 vaccine or a placebo. Material: peripheral blood, obtained in a trial of Ad26.COV2.S vaccine versus placebo. The chain carries TRBV6-1 and TRBJ2-5; TRBD1 agrees at 7 bases. This CDR3 is CASSDRQGDQETQYF. In nucleotides, the CDR3 is TGTGCCAGCAGTGACCGACAGGGCGATCAAGAGACCCAGTACTTC.